This T cell receptor (beta chain) came from a study of identical twins. TCRdb re-called the 5' RACE reads with MiXCR, one entry per CDR3 protein. The table has roughly 1,500,000 distinct CDR3 sequences, about 31% seen once. This clonotype came up many times. Germline lookup yields CDR1 SQVTM and CDR2 ANQGSEA. The V and J ends lost 4 bases and 4 bases respectively, with 14 bases between them. This CDR3 comprises 14 residues. Source material: cord blood. The source of this sequence is a newborn girl in good health. The chain couples TRBV29-1 to TRBJ2-1; D perhaps matches TRBD2 (6 bases). Here the CDR3 DNA reads TGCAGCGTTGGCGGAGGGGCCCGATACAATGAGCAGTTCTTC. Its protein is CSVGGGARYNEQFF.